This TCR beta chain was found in a study of monozygotic twins with inflammatory bowel disease. TCRdb reprocessed the 5' RACE reads and keeps a single row for each CDR3 protein, giving no DNA. This sample contains 110,000 to 150,000 distinct CDR3 sequences. The CDR3 is 17 amino acids. The V gene is TRBV12-3 or TRBV12-4, the J gene TRBJ1-1; TCRdb gives TRBD1 as the D gene, but with no DNA this cannot be confirmed. The specimen was blood. The clonotype comes from a human donor with ulcerative colitis or Crohn's disease, or a healthy co-twin of an affected twin (not recorded which). The CDR3 region is CASTSSWAGQIGTEAFF.